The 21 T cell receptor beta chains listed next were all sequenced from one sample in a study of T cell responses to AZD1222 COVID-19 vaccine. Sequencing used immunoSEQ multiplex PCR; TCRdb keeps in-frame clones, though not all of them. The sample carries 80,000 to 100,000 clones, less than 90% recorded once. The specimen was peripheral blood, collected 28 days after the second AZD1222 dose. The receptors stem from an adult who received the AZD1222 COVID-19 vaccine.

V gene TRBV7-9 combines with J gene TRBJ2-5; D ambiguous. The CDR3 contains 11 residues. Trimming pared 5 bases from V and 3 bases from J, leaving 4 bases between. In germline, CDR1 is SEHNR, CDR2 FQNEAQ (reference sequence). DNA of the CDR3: TGTGCCAGCAGCGTAGAAGAGACCCAGTACTTC. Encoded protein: CASSVEETQYF.

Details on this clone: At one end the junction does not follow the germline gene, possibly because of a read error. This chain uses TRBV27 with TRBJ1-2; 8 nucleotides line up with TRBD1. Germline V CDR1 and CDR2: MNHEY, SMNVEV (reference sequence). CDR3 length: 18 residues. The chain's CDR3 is CASSLLAPRDRYHYGYTF. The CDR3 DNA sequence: TGTGCCAGCAGCTTATTGGCCCCCCGGGACAGGTACCACTATGGCTACACCTTC.

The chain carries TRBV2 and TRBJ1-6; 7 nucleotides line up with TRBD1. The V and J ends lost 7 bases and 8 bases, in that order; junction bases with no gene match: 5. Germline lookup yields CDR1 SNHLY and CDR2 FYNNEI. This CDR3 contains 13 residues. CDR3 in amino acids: CASTGTEYSPLHF. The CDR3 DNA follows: TGTGCCAGCACTGGGACAGAGTATTCACCCCTCCACTTT. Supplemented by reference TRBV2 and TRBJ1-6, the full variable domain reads EPEVTQTPSHQVTQMGQEVILRCVPISNHLYFYWYRQILGQKVEFLVSFYNNEISEKSEIFDDQFSVERPDGSNFTLKIRSTKLEDSAMYFCASTGTEYSPLHFGNGTRLTVT.

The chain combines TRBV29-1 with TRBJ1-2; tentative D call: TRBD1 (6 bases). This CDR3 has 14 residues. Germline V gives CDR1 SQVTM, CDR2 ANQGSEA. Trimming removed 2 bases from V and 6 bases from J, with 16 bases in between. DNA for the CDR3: TGCAGCGTTGAACGGTTTCAGGGGTCGGATGGCTACACCTTC. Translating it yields CSVERFQGSDGYTF.

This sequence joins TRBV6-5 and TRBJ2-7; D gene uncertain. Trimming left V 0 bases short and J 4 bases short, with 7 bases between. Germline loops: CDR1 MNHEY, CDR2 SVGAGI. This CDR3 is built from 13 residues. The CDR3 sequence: CASSYSGPYEQYF. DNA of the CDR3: TGTGCCAGCAGTTACTCCGGCCCTTACGAGCAGTACTTC.

CDR3: CASSLASEGGYTF. CDR3 nucleotides: TGTGCCAGCAGCTTAGCCTCGGAGGGTGGCTACACCTTC. The V gene is TRBV11-2, the J gene TRBJ1-2; D gene ambiguous. The CDR3 is made up of 13 amino acids. V lost 1 base and J 7 bases, leaving 10 bases between the germline ends. Per germline, CDR1 SGHAT and CDR2 FQNNGV. Variable domain in full (rest from reference TRBV11-2 and TRBJ1-2): EAGVAQSPRYKIIEKRQSVAFWCNPISGHATLYWYQQILGQGPKLLIQFQNNGVVDDSQLPKDRFSAERLKGVDSTLKIQPAKLEDSAVYLCASSLASEGGYTFGSGTRLTVV.

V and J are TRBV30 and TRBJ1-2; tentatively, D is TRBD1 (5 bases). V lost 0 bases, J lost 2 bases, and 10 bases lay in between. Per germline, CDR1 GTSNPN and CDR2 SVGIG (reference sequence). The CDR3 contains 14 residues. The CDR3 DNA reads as TGTGCCTGGAGTGTTGGGACGGGAAACTATGGCTACACCTTC. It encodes CAWSVGTGNYGYTF.

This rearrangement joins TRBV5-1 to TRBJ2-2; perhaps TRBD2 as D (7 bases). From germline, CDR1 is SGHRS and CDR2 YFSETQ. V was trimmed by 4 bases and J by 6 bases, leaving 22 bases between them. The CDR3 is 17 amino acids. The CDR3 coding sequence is TGCGCCAGCAGCAGGCGTAGGGGGGGCCAAGAACCCGGGGAGCTGTTTTTT. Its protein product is CASSRRRGGQEPGELFF.

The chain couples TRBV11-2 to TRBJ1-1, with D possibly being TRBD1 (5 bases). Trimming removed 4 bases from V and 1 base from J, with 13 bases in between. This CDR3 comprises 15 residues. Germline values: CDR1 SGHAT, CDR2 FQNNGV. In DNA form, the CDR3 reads TGTGCCAGCAGCTATCCGGGACGGGGGAACACTGAAGCTTTCTTT. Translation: CASSYPGRGNTEAFF.

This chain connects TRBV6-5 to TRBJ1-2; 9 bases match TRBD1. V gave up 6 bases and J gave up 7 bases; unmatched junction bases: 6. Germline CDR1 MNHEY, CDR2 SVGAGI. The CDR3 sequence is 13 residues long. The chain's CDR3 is CASSTGGLSGYTF. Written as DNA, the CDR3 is TGTGCCAGCAGCACAGGGGGCCTCTCTGGCTACACCTTC.

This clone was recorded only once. The DNA of the CDR3 is TGTGCCGGACAGGGGGCTGGGGGCTACACCTTC. It translates to CAGQGAGGYTF. V gene TRBV10-3 combines with J gene TRBJ1-2; TRBD1 aligns across 11 bases. The CDR3 extends over 11 amino acids. Germline-derived CDR1 and CDR2 are ENHRY and SYGVKD. The junction had 4 bases not matched to a gene; V was cut back by 11 bases and J by 8 bases.

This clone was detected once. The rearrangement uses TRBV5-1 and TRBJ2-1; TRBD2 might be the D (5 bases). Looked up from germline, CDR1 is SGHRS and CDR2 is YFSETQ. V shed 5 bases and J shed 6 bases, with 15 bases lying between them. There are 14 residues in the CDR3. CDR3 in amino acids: CASRPTRSGNEQFF. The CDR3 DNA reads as TGCGCCAGCAGGCCTACTAGGTCCGGCAATGAGCAGTTCTTC.

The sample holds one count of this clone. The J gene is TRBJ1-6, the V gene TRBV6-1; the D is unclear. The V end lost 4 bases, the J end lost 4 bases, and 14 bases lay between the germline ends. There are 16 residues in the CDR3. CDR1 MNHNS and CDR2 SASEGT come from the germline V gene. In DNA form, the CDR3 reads TGTGCCAGCAGTGCCTCCTCGGGCGGTTATAATTCACCCCTCCACTTT. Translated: CASSASSGGYNSPLHF.

CDR3 DNA sequence: TGTGCCAGCAGCTTAAGTGTGGGGAACACTGAAGCTTTCTTT. Residues: CASSLSVGNTEAFF. The gene calls are TRBV7-3 and TRBJ1-1; unclear D gene. V was trimmed by 1 base and J by 1 base, leaving 7 bases between them. Looked up from germline, CDR1 is SGHTA and CDR2 is FQGTGA. The length of the CDR3 is 14 residues.

CDR3 in DNA: TGTGCCAGCAGCTTAGGACAGGGATGGACTGAAGCTTTCTTT. Amino acids: CASSLGQGWTEAFF. The chain employs TRBV7-9 and TRBJ1-1; the match to TRBD1 covers 7 bases. Germline CDR1 and CDR2: SEHNR and FQNEAQ (reference sequence). V was clipped by 1 base and J by 5 bases; unmatched bases: 4. The CDR3 has 14 amino acids.

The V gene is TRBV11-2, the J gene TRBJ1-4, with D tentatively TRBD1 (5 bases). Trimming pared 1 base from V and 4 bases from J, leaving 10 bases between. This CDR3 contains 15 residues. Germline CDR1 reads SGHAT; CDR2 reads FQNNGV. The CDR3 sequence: CASSLVGTLNEKLFF. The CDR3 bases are TGTGCCAGCAGCTTAGTGGGGACTCTTAATGAAAAACTGTTTTTT. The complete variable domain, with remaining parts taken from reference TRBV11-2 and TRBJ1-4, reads EAGVAQSPRYKIIEKRQSVAFWCNPISGHATLYWYQQILGQGPKLLIQFQNNGVVDDSQLPKDRFSAERLKGVDSTLKIQPAKLEDSAVYLCASSLVGTLNEKLFFGSGTQLSVL.

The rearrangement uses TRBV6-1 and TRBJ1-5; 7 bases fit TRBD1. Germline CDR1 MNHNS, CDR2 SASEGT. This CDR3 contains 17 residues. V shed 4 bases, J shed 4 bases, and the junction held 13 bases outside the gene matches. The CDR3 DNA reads TGTGCCAGCAGTGGACAGGGAGGGAAACTTAGGAATCAGCCCCAGCATTTT. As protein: CASSGQGGKLRNQPQHF.

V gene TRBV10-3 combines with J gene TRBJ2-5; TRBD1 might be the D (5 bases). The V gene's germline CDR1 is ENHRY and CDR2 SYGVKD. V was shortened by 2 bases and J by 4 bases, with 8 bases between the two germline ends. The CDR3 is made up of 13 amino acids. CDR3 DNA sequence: TGTGCCATCAGTGAGGGGGCGGCAGAGACCCAGTACTTC. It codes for CAISEGAAETQYF.

The CDR3 DNA follows: TGTGCCAGCAGACCCGGGACAGGGGGGGTCAATGAGCAGTTCTTC. Residues: CASRPGTGGVNEQFF. The chain joins TRBV5-8 to TRBJ2-1, with 11 bases identical to TRBD1. With 5 bases clipped from V and 6 bases from J, the junction kept 7 bases outside the gene matches. Per germline, CDR1 SGHTS and CDR2 YDEGEE. The CDR3 is 15 amino acids.

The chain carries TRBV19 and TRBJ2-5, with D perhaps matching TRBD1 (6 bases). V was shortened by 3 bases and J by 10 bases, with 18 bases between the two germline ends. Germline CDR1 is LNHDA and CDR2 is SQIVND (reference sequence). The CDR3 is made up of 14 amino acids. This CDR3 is CASSMGASIRDQYF. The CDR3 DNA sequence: TGTGCCAGTAGTATGGGGGCCTCTATCAGGGACCAGTACTTC.

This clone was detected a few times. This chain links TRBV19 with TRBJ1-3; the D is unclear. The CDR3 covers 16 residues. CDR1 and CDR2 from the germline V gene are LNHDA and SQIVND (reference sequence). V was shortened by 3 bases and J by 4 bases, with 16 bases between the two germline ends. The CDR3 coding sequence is TGTGCCAGTAGTATCGCCCAGGAACAGCCAGGAAACACCATATATTTT. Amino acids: CASSIAQEQPGNTIYF. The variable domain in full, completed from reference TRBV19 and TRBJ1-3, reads DGGITQSPKYLFRKEGQNVTLSCEQNLNHDAMYWYRQDPGQGLRLIYYSQIVNDFQKGDIAEGYSVSREKKESFPLTVTSAQKNPTAFYLCASSIAQEQPGNTIYFGEGSWLTVV.